This entry is about one TCR beta chain. Its antigen is not identified. Source study methods: Construction of a distant-metastasis classifier for papillary thyroid cancer relied on CDR3 differences across clinicopathological groups. TCRdb re-called clones via MiXCR from the PCR reads. TCRdb, rather than the study authors, made the V and J calls. The table shows 16,000 or so clones, with roughly a quarter occurring only once. Germline V gives CDR1 LGHDT, CDR2 YNNKEL (reference sequence). The length of the CDR3 is 13 residues. V shed 4 bases and J shed 4 bases, with 11 bases lying between them. The entry originates in a study of metastatic and nonmetastatic thyroid tumors. Overall study context: Repertoires from malignant and benign thyroid patients were compared across blood and tumor or nodule tissue.

Each patient came to thyroid surgery without any prior treatment (of any kind). Overall study results and limits: Malignant thyroid tumors reportedly exceeded benign nodules significantly in TCR beta diversity, with the difference appearing in blood and tumor.

Sequencing was done on a sample of tumor tissue. This chain uses TRBV3-1 with TRBJ2-7; a possible D gene is TRBD2 (5 bases). This TCR came from a female donor with papillary thyroid cancer or a benign thyroid nodule (not recorded which). Some clones in this sample may be carry-over from other donors' samples. DNA for the CDR3: TGTGCCAGCAGCCGGGGTCGGGGATACGAGCAGTACTTC. Translation gives CASSRGRGYEQYF.